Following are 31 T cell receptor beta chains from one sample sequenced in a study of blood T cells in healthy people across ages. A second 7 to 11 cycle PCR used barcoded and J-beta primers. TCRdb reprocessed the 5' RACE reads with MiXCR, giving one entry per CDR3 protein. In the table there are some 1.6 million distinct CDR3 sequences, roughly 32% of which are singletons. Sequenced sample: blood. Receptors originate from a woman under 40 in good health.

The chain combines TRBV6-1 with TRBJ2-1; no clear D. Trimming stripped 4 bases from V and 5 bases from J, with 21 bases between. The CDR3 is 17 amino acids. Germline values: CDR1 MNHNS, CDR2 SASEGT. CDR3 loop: CASSVPSLSSLDNEQFF. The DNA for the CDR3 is TGTGCCAGCAGTGTTCCCAGTCTAAGCTCTTTGGACAATGAGCAGTTCTTC.

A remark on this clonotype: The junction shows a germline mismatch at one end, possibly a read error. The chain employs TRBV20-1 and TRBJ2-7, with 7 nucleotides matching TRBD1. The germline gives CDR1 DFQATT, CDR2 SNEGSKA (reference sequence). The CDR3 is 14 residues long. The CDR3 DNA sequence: TGTAGTGCTAGAGGCCTGCAGGGGGCCTACGAGCAGTACTTC. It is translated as CSARGLQGAYEQYF.

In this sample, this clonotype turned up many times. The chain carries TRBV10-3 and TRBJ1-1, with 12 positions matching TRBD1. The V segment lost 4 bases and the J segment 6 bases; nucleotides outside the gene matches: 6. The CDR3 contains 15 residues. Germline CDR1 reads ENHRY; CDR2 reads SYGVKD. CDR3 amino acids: CAISGGTGGSSEAFF. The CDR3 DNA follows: TGTGCCATCAGTGGGGGGACAGGGGGCTCTTCTGAAGCTTTCTTT.

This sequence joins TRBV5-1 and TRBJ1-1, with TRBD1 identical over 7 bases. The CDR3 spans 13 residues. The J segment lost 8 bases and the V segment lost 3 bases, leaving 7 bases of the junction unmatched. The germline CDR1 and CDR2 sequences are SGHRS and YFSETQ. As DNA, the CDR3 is TGCGCCAGCAGCTCACCCGGACAGGAAGAAGCTTTCTTT. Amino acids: CASSSPGQEEAFF.

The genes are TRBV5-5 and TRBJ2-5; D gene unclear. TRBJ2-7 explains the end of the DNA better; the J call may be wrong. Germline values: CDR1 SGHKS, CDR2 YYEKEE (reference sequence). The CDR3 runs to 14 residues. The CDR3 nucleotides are TGTGCCAGCAGCTTGGTTGGGGTATCGGGCGAGCAGTACTTC. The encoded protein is CASSLVGVSGEQYF.

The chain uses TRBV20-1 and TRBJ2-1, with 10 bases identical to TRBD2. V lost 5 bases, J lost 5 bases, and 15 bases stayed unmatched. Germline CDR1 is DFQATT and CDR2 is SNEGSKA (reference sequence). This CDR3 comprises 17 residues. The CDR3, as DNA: TGCAGTGCTTCACCGACCGATGGTAGCGGGAGGCACAATGAGCAGTTCTTC. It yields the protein CSASPTDGSGRHNEQFF.

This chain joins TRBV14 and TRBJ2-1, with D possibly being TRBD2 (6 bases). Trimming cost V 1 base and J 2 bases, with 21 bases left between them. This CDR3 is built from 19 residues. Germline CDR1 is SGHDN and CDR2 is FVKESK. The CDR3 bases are TGTGCCAGCAGCCAAGTGGGGGAGGCCCCCTATGGGACCTACAATGAGCAGTTCTTC. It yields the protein CASSQVGEAPYGTYNEQFF. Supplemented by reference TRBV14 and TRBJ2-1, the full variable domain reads EAGVTQFPSHSVIEKGQTVTLRCDPISGHDNLYWYRRVMGKEIKFLLHFVKESKQDESGMPNNRFLAERTGGTYSTLKVQPAELEDSGVYFCASSQVGEAPYGTYNEQFFGPGTRLTVL.

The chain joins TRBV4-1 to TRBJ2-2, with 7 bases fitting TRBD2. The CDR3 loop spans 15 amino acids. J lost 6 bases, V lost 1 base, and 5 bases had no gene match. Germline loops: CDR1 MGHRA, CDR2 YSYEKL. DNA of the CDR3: TGCGCCAGCAGCCAAGGGGAGGGGAGGGCCGGGGAGCTGTTTTTT. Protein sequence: CASSQGEGRAGELFF.

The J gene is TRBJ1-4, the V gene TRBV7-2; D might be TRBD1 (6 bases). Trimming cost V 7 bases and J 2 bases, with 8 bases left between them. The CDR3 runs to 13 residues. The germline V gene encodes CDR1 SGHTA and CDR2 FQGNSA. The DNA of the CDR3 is TGTGCCAGCACAGGGGCGACTAATGAAAAACTGTTTTTT. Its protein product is CASTGATNEKLFF.

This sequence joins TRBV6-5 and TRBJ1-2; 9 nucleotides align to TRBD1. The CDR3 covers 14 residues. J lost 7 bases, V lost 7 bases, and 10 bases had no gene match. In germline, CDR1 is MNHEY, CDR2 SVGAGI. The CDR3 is CASTRGDRAAGYTF. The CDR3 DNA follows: TGTGCCAGCACCCGGGGGGACAGGGCGGCTGGCTACACCTTC.

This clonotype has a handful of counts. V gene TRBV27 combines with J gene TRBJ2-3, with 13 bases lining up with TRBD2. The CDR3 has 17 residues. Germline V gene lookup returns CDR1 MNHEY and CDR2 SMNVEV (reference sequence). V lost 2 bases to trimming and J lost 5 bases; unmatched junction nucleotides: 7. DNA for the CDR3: TGTGCCAGCAGTTTAGAGGGACTAGCGGGGCCCGGAGATACGCAGTATTTT. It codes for CASSLEGLAGPGDTQYF.

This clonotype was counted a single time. CDR3 amino acids: CATNSLPRATDTQYF. The CDR3 DNA reads TGTGCCACTAATTCCCTCCCGCGGGCCACAGATACGCAGTATTTT. The rearrangement links TRBV27 to TRBJ2-3; weak D call: TRBD2 (5 bases). Germline assignment: CDR1 MNHEY and CDR2 SMNVEV (reference sequence). The CDR3 is made up of 15 amino acids. V lost 10 bases and J lost 2, with 19 bases in between.

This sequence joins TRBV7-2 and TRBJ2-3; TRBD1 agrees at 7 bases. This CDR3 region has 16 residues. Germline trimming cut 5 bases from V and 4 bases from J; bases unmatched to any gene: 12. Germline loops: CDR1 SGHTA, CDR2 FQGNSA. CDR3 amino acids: CASSPRGKVKADTQYF. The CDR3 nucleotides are TGTGCCAGCAGCCCCAGGGGGAAGGTTAAGGCAGATACGCAGTATTTT.

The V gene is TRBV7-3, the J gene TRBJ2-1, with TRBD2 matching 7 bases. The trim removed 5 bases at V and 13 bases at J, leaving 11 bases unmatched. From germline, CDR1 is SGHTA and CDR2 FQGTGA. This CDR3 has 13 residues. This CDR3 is CASSELAEETQFF. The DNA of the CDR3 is TGTGCCAGCAGCGAGCTAGCGGAAGAGACCCAGTTCTTC.

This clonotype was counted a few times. The CDR3 DNA reads TGTGCCAGCAGCTTAGCGGCACAGGTAGATTACGAGCAGTACTTC. Protein product: CASSLAAQVDYEQYF. The chain has TRBV7-9 and TRBJ2-7, with D perhaps matching TRBD1 (5 bases). Trimming took 0 bases from V and 4 from J, leaving 13 bases between them. Germline V gives CDR1 SEHNR, CDR2 FQNEAQ (reference sequence). CDR3 length: 15 amino acids.

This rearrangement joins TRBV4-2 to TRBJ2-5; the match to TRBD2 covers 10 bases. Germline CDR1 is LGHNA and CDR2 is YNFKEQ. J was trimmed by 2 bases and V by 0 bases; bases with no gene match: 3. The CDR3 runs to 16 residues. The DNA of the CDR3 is TGTGCCAGCAGCCAAGATAGCGGGGGGACTCAAGAGACCCAGTACTTC. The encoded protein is CASSQDSGGTQETQYF.

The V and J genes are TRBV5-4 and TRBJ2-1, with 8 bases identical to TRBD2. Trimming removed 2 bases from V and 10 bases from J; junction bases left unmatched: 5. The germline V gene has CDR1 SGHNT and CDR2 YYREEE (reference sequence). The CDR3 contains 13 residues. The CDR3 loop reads CASSFREGSEQFF. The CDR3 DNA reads TGTGCCAGCAGCTTTCGGGAGGGAAGCGAGCAGTTCTTC.

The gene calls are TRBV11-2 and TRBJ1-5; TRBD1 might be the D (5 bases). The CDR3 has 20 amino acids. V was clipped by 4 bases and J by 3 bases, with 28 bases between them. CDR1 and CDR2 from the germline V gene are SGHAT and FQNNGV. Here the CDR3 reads CASSSTGPTQMDPTNQPQHF. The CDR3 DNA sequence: TGTGCCAGCAGCTCGACGGGGCCTACCCAAATGGATCCAACCAATCAGCCCCAGCATTTT.

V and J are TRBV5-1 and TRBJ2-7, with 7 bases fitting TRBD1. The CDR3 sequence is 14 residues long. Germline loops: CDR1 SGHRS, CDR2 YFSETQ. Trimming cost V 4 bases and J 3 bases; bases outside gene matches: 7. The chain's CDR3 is CASSRQGQDYEQYF. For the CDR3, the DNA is TGCGCCAGCAGCCGCCAAGGACAGGACTACGAGCAGTACTTC.

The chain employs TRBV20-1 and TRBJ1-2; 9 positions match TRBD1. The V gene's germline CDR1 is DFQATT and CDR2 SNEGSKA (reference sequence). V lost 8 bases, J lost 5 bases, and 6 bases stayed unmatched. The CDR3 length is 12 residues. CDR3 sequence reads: CSTDRGKYGYTF. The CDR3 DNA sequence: TGCAGTACGGACAGGGGAAAGTATGGCTACACCTTC.

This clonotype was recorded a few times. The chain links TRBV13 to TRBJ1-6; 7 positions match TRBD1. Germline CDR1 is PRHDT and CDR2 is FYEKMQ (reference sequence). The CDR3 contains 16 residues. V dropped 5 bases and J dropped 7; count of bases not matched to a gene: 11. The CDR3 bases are TGTGCCAGCAGCCCCGGAGGGGACAGTTGGAATTCACCCCTCCACTTT. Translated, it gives CASSPGGDSWNSPLHF.

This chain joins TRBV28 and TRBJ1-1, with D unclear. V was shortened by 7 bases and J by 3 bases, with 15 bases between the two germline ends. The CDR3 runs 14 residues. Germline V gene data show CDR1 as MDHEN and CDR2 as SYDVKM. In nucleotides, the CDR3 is TGTGCCAGCACCCCCAGGAGTCGGGACACTGAAGCTTTCTTT. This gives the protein CASTPRSRDTEAFF.

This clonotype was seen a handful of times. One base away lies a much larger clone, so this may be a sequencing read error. The CDR3 here is CASREYNSPLHF. In DNA form, the CDR3 reads TGTGCCAGCAGGGAATATAATTCACCCCTCCACTTT. The chain combines TRBV6-1 with TRBJ1-6; D call uncertain. CDR3 length: 12 amino acids. Germline V gene sequence: CDR1 MNHNS, CDR2 SASEGT. Deletions cut 6 bases from V and 4 bases from J, with 4 bases between.

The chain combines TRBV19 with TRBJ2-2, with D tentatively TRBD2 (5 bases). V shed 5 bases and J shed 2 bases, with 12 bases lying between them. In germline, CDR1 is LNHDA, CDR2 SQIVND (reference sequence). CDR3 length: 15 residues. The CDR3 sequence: CASSEGYFNTGELFF. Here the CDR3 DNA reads TGTGCCAGTAGTGAGGGATATTTCAACACCGGGGAGCTGTTTTTT. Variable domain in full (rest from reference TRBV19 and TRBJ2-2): DGGITQSPKYLFRKEGQNVTLSCEQNLNHDAMYWYRQDPGQGLRLIYYSQIVNDFQKGDIAEGYSVSREKKESFPLTVTSAQKNPTAFYLCASSEGYFNTGELFFGEGSRLTVL.

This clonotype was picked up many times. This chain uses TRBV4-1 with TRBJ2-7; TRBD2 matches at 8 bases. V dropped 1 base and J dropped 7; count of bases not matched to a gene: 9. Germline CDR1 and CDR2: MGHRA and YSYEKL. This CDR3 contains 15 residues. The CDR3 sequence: CASSQGTGGPKEQYF. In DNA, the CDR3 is TGCGCCAGCAGCCAAGGAACGGGAGGGCCTAAGGAGCAGTACTTC.

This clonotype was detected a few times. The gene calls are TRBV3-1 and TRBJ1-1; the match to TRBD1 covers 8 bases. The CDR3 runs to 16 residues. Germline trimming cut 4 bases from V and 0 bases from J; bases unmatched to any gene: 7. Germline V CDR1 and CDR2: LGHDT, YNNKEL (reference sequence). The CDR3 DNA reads TGTGCCAGCAGCCTTGGACAGGGCATCCTGAACACTGAAGCTTTCTTT. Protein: CASSLGQGILNTEAFF.

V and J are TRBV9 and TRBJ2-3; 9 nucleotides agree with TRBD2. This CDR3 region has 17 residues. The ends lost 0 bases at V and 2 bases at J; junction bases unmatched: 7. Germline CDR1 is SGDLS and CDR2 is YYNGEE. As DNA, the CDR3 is TGTGCCAGCAGCGTAGAGTCTAGCGGGGAGTCCACAGATACGCAGTATTTT. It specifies CASSVESSGESTDTQYF.

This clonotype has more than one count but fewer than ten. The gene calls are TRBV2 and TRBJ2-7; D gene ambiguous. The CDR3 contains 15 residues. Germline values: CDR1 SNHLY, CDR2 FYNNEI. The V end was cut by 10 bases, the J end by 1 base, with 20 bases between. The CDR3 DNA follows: TGTGCCACCACCGTAAACTCAGGAGTTTCCTACGAGCAGTACTTC. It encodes CATTVNSGVSYEQYF.

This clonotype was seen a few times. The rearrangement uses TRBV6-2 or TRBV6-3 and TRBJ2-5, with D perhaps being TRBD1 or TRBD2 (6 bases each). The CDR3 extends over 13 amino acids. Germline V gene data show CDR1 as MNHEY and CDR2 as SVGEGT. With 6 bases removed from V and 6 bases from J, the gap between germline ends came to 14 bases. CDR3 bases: TGTGCCAGCAGGAGTGGGGGGCCCAAGACCCAGTACTTC. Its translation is CASRSGGPKTQYF.

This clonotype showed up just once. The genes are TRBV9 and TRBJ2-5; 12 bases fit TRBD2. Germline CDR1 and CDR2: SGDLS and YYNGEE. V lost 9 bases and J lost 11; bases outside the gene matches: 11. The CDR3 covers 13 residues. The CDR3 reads CATSSGGGNEQYF. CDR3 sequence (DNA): TGTGCCACCTCTAGCGGGGGGGGCAATGAGCAGTACTTC.

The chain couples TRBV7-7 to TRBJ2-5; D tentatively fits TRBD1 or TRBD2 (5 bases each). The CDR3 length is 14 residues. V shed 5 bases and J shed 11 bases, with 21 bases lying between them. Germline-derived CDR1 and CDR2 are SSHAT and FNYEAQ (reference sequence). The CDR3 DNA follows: TGTGCCAGCAGCACCGGGGTGGGGGTATGGGAGCAGTACTTC. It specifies CASSTGVGVWEQYF.